The 20 T cell receptor beta chains listed next were all sequenced from one sample in a study of beta chain features in type 1 diabetes. The investigators reverse transcribed all of the isolated RNA, so they sequenced expressed TCRB transcripts. The method was immunoSEQ multiplex PCR; TCRdb's version includes in-frame clones alone and lacks a portion of them. The sample lists some 240,000 clones, 16% occurring once. These receptors' targets are unknown. General study findings and limits: Moderate yet significant TCRB CDR3 shortening was seen in Type 1 diabetes patients in all four CD4+ subsets.

Sample: naive CD4+ T cells from blood. Receptors originate from a young man with type 1 diabetes.

This clone was seen a handful of times. The V gene is TRBV18, the J gene TRBJ2-7, with no clear D. The V end was cut by 2 bases, the J end by 0 bases, with 2 bases between. Germline V gene data show CDR1 as KGHSH and CDR2 as LQKENI. The CDR3 is made up of 12 amino acids. The CDR3: CASSPSSYEQYF. The DNA for the CDR3 is TGTGCCAGCTCACCAAGCTCCTACGAGCAGTACTTC. The complete variable domain, with remaining parts taken from reference TRBV18 and TRBJ2-7, reads NAGVMQNPRHLVRRRGQEARLRCSPMKGHSHVYWYRQLPEEGLKFMVYLQKENIIDESGMPKERFSAEFPKEGPSILRIQQVVRGDSAAYFCASSPSSYEQYFGPGTRLTVT.

The genes are TRBV7-9 and TRBJ1-2; 7 bases are a match to TRBD1. This CDR3 spans 15 amino acids. Per germline, CDR1 SEHNR and CDR2 FQNEAQ (reference sequence). V gave up 1 base and J gave up 4 bases; unmatched junction bases: 6. The chain's CDR3 is CASSLGQGGSYGYTF. DNA of the CDR3: TGTGCCAGCAGCTTAGGACAGGGAGGAAGCTATGGCTACACCTTC.

This chain uses TRBV2 with TRBJ1-4, with D possibly TRBD1 on 5 matching bases. Deletions cut 9 bases from V and 8 bases from J, with 13 bases between. Germline values: CDR1 SNHLY, CDR2 FYNNEI. This CDR3 has 12 amino acids. The CDR3: CARGMRDEKLFF. The CDR3 DNA is TGTGCCAGGGGGATGCGGGACGAAAAACTGTTTTTT.

J is TRBJ2-2 and V is TRBV9, with no clear D. CDR1 is SGDLS, CDR2 YYNGEE, per germline. This CDR3 has 14 residues. The V end lost 0 bases, the J end lost 5 bases, and 8 bases lay between the germline ends. CDR3 DNA sequence: TGTGCCAGCAGCGTAGAGCATAGTACCGGGGAGCTGTTTTTT. Translation gives CASSVEHSTGELFF.

This clone has only a few counts. The chain has TRBV27 and TRBJ1-2; D possibly corresponds to TRBD1 (6 bases). The CDR3 spans 13 residues. Germline-derived CDR1 and CDR2 are MNHEY and SMNVEV (reference sequence). The ends were cut back, 6 bases at V and 5 bases at J, with 13 bases in the middle. CDR3 loop: CASSLKQGYGYTF. DNA of the CDR3: TGTGCCAGCAGCCTCAAACAGGGTTATGGCTACACCTTC.

The CDR3 DNA is TGTGCCAGCAGCCAAGATGGGAGGGTGTCAGGGATCTACGAGCAGTACTTC. Its protein is CASSQDGRVSGIYEQYF. V and J are TRBV4-2 and TRBJ2-7, with 7 bases that match TRBD2. Germline loops: CDR1 LGHNA, CDR2 YNFKEQ. J gave up 3 bases and V 0 bases, and 11 bases lay outside the gene matches. The CDR3 extends over 17 amino acids.

Only a few counts were recorded for this clone. The V call is TRBV7-2, the J call TRBJ2-3; D is uncertain. The V end was cut by 8 bases, the J end by 6 bases, with 15 bases between. The CDR3 is 13 amino acids. CDR1 is SGHTA and CDR2 is FQGNSA in the germline V gene. The DNA for the CDR3 is TGTGCCAGCTCGGGCAGGAAAACGGATACGCAGTATTTT. Translating it yields CASSGRKTDTQYF. The variable domain in full, completed from reference TRBV7-2 and TRBJ2-3, reads GAGVSQSPSNKVTEKGKDVELRCDPISGHTALYWYRQSLGQGLEFLIYFQGNSAPDKSGLPSDRFSAERTGGSVSTLTIQRTQQEDSAVYLCASSGRKTDTQYFGPGTRLTVL.

V is TRBV11-1 and J is TRBJ2-7, with unresolved D. This CDR3 comprises 14 residues. Germline assignment: CDR1 SGHAT and CDR2 FQDESV (reference sequence). Trimming removed 3 bases at V and 0 bases at J, with 9 bases between. Here the CDR3 DNA reads TGTGCCAGCAGCTTTTACTTGAACTCCTACGAGCAGTACTTC. Encoded protein: CASSFYLNSYEQYF. Full variable domain (rest looked up from reference TRBV11-1 and TRBJ2-7): EAEVAQSPRYKITEKSQAVAFWCDPISGHATLYWYRQILGQGPELLVQFQDESVVDDSQLPKDRFSAERLKGVDSTLKIQPAELGDSAMYLCASSFYLNSYEQYFGPGTRLTVT.

This chain uses TRBV29-1 with TRBJ2-1; D is undetermined. Germline CDR1 is SQVTM and CDR2 is ANQGSEA. This CDR3 contains 15 residues. The ends were cut back, 5 bases at V and 5 bases at J, with 19 bases in the middle. The CDR3 protein is CSVYTNRGSNNEQFF. CDR3 nucleotide sequence: TGCAGCGTTTACACAAACCGCGGCAGCAACAATGAGCAGTTCTTC.

This clone came up a few times. The chain joins TRBV30 to TRBJ2-7; D gene unclear. There are 12 residues in the CDR3. Germline CDR1 and CDR2: GTSNPN and SVGIG (reference sequence). Trimming shortened V by 0 bases and J by 2 bases, and 5 bases separated the two germline ends. Here the CDR3 DNA reads TGTGCCTGGAGTGTGTCGACCTACGAGCAGTACTTC. Residues: CAWSVSTYEQYF.

V is TRBV9 and J is TRBJ1-5; 7 nucleotides line up with TRBD1. The junction had 4 bases not matched to a gene; V was cut back by 7 bases and J by 0 bases. The CDR3 is 14 residues long. The germline gives CDR1 SGDLS, CDR2 YYNGEE. The CDR3 region is CASQGVYSNQPQHF. Written as DNA, the CDR3 is TGTGCCAGCCAGGGGGTCTATAGCAATCAGCCCCAGCATTTT.

There are a few counts of this clone. This chain uses TRBV29-1 with TRBJ2-3; D is unresolved. Germline CDR1 reads SQVTM; CDR2 reads ANQGSEA. CDR3 size: 11 residues. The ends were cut back, 6 bases at V and 1 base at J, with 5 bases in the middle. The chain's CDR3 is CSVHRTDTQYF. DNA for the CDR3: TGCAGCGTCCACCGCACAGATACGCAGTATTTT.

The chain recombines TRBV9 with TRBJ2-3; D is undetermined. CDR1 and CDR2 from the germline V gene are SGDLS and YYNGEE. The CDR3 is 14 amino acids. The V and J ends lost 2 bases and 0 bases respectively, with 7 bases between them. In DNA form, the CDR3 reads TGTGCCAGCAGCGTTCGGGTTAGCACAGATACGCAGTATTTT. It yields the protein CASSVRVSTDTQYF.

The J gene is TRBJ2-1, the V gene TRBV7-2; TRBD2 matches 8 bases. In germline, CDR1 is SGHTA, CDR2 FQGNSA. V lost 6 bases, J lost 7 bases, and 8 bases stayed unmatched. CDR3 length: 14 amino acids. CDR3 DNA sequence: TGTGCCAGCAGGGCCGGGACTAGTTTAAATGAGCAGTTCTTC. Its translation is CASRAGTSLNEQFF. The whole variable domain, remainder taken from reference TRBV7-2 and TRBJ2-1, is GAGVSQSPSNKVTEKGKDVELRCDPISGHTALYWYRQSLGQGLEFLIYFQGNSAPDKSGLPSDRFSAERTGGSVSTLTIQRTQQEDSAVYLCASRAGTSLNEQFFGPGTRLTVL.

This clone was counted only a few times. V and J are TRBV27 and TRBJ2-1; 8 nucleotides align to TRBD1. The CDR3 is 14 residues long. The junction had 7 bases not matched to a gene; V was cut back by 3 bases and J by 9 bases. CDR1 and CDR2 from the germline V gene are MNHEY and SMNVEV (reference sequence). The CDR3 region has the DNA TGTGCCAGCAGTTTTGGACAGGGTTTAGGTGAGCAGTTCTTC. It codes for CASSFGQGLGEQFF.

DNA of the CDR3: TGTGCCAGCAGCCTAGGACACCCCTACAATGAGCAGTTCTTC. This translates into CASSLGHPYNEQFF. The rearrangement uses TRBV9 and TRBJ2-1; perhaps TRBD1 as D (5 bases). The CDR3 has 14 amino acids. The V and J ends lost 4 bases and 2 bases respectively, with 10 bases between them. Germline CDR1 SGDLS, CDR2 YYNGEE.

This chain connects TRBV30 to TRBJ2-6; D is unclear. V lost 2 bases and J 2 bases, leaving 7 bases between the germline ends. Germline V lookup: CDR1 GTSNPN, CDR2 SVGIG (reference sequence). The CDR3 runs to 14 residues. The CDR3 bases are TGTGCCTGGAGTTTTTATACTGGGGCCAACGTCCTGACTTTC. Amino acids: CAWSFYTGANVLTF.

There are a few counts of this clone. V is TRBV7-2 and J is TRBJ2-7; TRBD2 is a possible D gene (6 bases). The V and J ends lost 1 base and 7 bases respectively, with 11 bases between them. The germline V gene has CDR1 SGHTA and CDR2 FQGNSA. The CDR3 extends over 13 amino acids. The CDR3, as DNA: TGTGCCAGCAGCTTAGGGGGAGGACGGGAGCAGTACTTC. Protein sequence: CASSLGGGREQYF.

Regarding this clone: Other DNA sequences in this sample translate to the same CDR3. This chain uses TRBV29-1 with TRBJ1-5; 7 bases match TRBD1. J gave up 3 bases and V 6 bases, and 2 bases lay outside the gene matches. This CDR3 is built from 12 residues. In germline, CDR1 is SQVTM, CDR2 ANQGSEA. In DNA, the CDR3 is TGCAGCGTGGGACAGTTCAATCAGCCCCAGCATTTT. It translates to CSVGQFNQPQHF.

This clone was detected only a few times. This sequence joins TRBV28 and TRBJ2-1; D is perhaps TRBD2 (6 bases). The CDR3 is 12 residues long. Trimming took 4 bases from V and 8 from J, leaving 9 bases between them. From germline, CDR1 is MDHEN and CDR2 SYDVKM. The CDR3 nucleotides are TGTGCCAGCAGTTCTCGACTAGATGAGCAGTTCTTC. The encoded protein is CASSSRLDEQFF.